This TCR beta chain was captured by sequencing in a study of beta chain features in type 1 diabetes. All of the isolated RNA was reverse transcribed, so expressed TCRB transcripts were sequenced. Some clones are missing from TCRdb's copy, which holds only in-frame ones; the method was immunoSEQ multiplex PCR. The top ten clones hold about 0.02% of a sample with 900,000 or so clones, about a sixth of them seen once. The length of the CDR3 is 13 residues. Per the germline V gene, CDR1 is MGHDK and CDR2 is SYGVNS. Trimming stripped 7 bases from V and 3 bases from J, with 9 bases between. This chain joins TRBV25-1 and TRBJ1-4; unclear D gene. The clonotype comes from a young woman in good health. Sequenced material: naive CD4+ T cells from blood. Here the CDR3 reads CASNPPSNEKLFF. The CDR3 region has the DNA TGTGCCAGCAATCCGCCATCTAATGAAAAACTGTTTTTT. The entire variable domain, with the rest obtained from reference TRBV25-1 and TRBJ1-4, is as follows: EADIYQTPRYLVIGTGKKITLECSQTMGHDKMYWYQQDPGMELHLIHYSYGVNSTEKGDLSSESTVSRIRTEHFPLTLESARPSHTSQYLCASNPPSNEKLFFGSGTQLSVL.